The 16 T cell receptor beta chains in this list originate from one sample, sequenced in a study of shared clonotypes between healthy human individuals. Some clones are missing from TCRdb's copy, which holds only in-frame ones; the method was immunoSEQ multiplex PCR. Found here are about 120,000 clones, around 68% of them singletons; the top ten hold under 25%. Sequenced input: memory CD8+ T cells sorted from blood. Sample subset: CD45RO+ cells pooled with CCR7-negative TemRA cells. These receptors all come from a woman in her 30s in good health.

The J gene is TRBJ2-1, the V gene TRBV4-1; D ambiguous. V lost 0 bases and J lost 2, with 11 bases in between. The germline CDR1 and CDR2 sequences are MGHRA and YSYEKL. This CDR3 is built from 16 residues. This CDR3 is CASSQDRSSAYNEQFF. CDR3 bases: TGCGCCAGCAGCCAAGATCGGTCTAGTGCCTACAATGAGCAGTTCTTC.

This sequence joins TRBV7-6 and TRBJ2-5; 8 bases are shared with TRBD2. The junction had 19 bases not matched to a gene; V was cut back by 5 bases and J by 8 bases. CDR3 length: 17 residues. Germline V CDR1 and CDR2: SGHVS, FNYEAQ. The CDR3 loop is CASSPGSAGDWFETQYF. In nucleotides, the CDR3 is TGTGCCAGCAGCCCCGGTTCAGCGGGAGATTGGTTTGAAACCCAGTACTTC.

This clone has only a few counts. The same CDR3 can be traced to other DNA sequences in this sample. V and J are TRBV27 and TRBJ2-6; D remains ambiguous. The ends were cut back, 3 bases at V and 4 bases at J, with 4 bases in the middle. The CDR3 totals 13 residues. CDR1 is MNHEY, CDR2 SMNVEV, per germline (reference sequence). The DNA of the CDR3 is TGTGCCAGCAGTTTTTCCGGGGCCAACGTCCTGACTTTC. It translates to CASSFSGANVLTF.

The chain combines TRBV28 with TRBJ2-1; 10 nucleotides align to TRBD2. Germline V CDR1 and CDR2: MDHEN, SYDVKM. J gave up 7 bases and V 5 bases, and 17 bases lay outside the gene matches. This CDR3 has 18 amino acids. CDR3 in DNA: TGTGCCAGCAGTCCCCACTTCGCCCTAGCGGGAGTGGGGAATGAGCAGTTCTTC. Protein: CASSPHFALAGVGNEQFF. Complete variable domain (other parts from reference TRBV28 and TRBJ2-1): DVKVTQSSRYLVKRTGEKVFLECVQDMDHENMFWYRQDPGLGLRLIYFSYDVKMKEKGDIPEGYSVSREKKERFSLILESASTNQTSMYLCASSPHFALAGVGNEQFFGPGTRLTVL.

The gene calls are TRBV7-6 and TRBJ2-7, with TRBD2 matching 9 bases. The CDR3 is 15 residues long. Germline values: CDR1 SGHVS, CDR2 FNYEAQ. V lost 4 bases and J lost 3; bases outside the gene matches: 7. CDR3 in amino acids: CASSSRDSGSYEQYF. In DNA form, the CDR3 reads TGTGCCAGCAGCTCCAGAGATAGCGGGAGCTACGAGCAGTACTTC.

The rearrangement uses TRBV7-9 and TRBJ1-4; TRBD1 agrees at 8 bases. In germline, CDR1 is SEHNR, CDR2 FQNEAQ (reference sequence). The CDR3 totals 18 residues. The V segment lost 4 bases and the J segment 0 bases; nucleotides outside the gene matches: 10. The CDR3 DNA reads as TGTGCCAGCAGCTCCAAACAGGGGGGGGACGCAACTAATGAAAAACTGTTTTTT. It codes for CASSSKQGGDATNEKLFF.

The V and J genes are TRBV25-1 and TRBJ1-1, with D perhaps matching TRBD1 (5 bases). V dropped 8 bases and J dropped 4 bases, with 14 bases sitting between them. Germline CDR1 MGHDK, CDR2 SYGVNS. CDR3 length equals 13 residues. The CDR3 loop is CASLRGASTEAFF. CDR3 sequence (DNA): TGTGCCAGCTTACGTGGGGCGAGCACTGAAGCTTTCTTT.

The gene calls are TRBV7-9 and TRBJ2-1, with D possibly TRBD2 on 6 matching bases. The CDR3 covers 15 residues. V shed 5 bases and J shed 2 bases, with 13 bases lying between them. The V gene's germline CDR1 is SEHNR and CDR2 FQNEAQ (reference sequence). Here the CDR3 DNA reads TGTGCCAGCAGCCCGGATTGGAGGGCCTACAATGAGCAGTTCTTC. Translated, it gives CASSPDWRAYNEQFF.

In regard to this clone: This is likely an artifact of a read error, given a far larger clone one base away. This chain links TRBV7-3 with TRBJ1-2; possibly TRBD1 for D (5 bases). Germline V CDR1 and CDR2: SGHTA, FQGTGA. This CDR3 is 15 amino acids long. CDR3: CAGSLMQGANYGYTF. The CDR3 coding sequence is TGTGCCGGCAGCTTAATGCAGGGAGCTAACTATGGCTACACCTTC.

The chain uses TRBV5-4 and TRBJ2-7; 15 positions match TRBD2. This CDR3 comprises 16 residues. V lost 4 bases, J lost 0 bases, and 2 bases stayed unmatched. Germline CDR1 is SGHNT and CDR2 is YYREEE (reference sequence). In nucleotides, the CDR3 is TGTGCCAGCAGCGGGGGACTAGCGGGAGGCTCCTACGAGCAGTACTTC. Amino acid sequence: CASSGGLAGGSYEQYF.

This rearrangement joins TRBV19 to TRBJ2-7, with 13 nucleotides matching TRBD2. This CDR3 contains 17 residues. Germline CDR1 and CDR2: LNHDA and SQIVND (reference sequence). Trimming at V came to 6 bases and at J to 2 bases, leaving 10 bases not matched to a gene. CDR3 amino acids: CASSLFYGTSGTYEQYF. CDR3 sequence (DNA): TGTGCCAGTAGCCTTTTCTACGGGACTAGCGGGACCTACGAGCAGTACTTC.

The chain carries TRBV25-1 and TRBJ2-7; D unresolved. Trimming removed 6 bases at V and 3 bases at J, with 9 bases between. There are 12 residues in the CDR3. The V gene's germline CDR1 is MGHDK and CDR2 SYGVNS. The CDR3 spells CASRGRYYEQYF. The CDR3 bases are TGTGCCAGCAGGGGTCGCTACTACGAGCAGTACTTC.

Only a few counts were recorded for this clone. V usage is TRBV6-1 and J usage is TRBJ2-7; TRBD2 aligns across 7 bases. Germline V gene lookup returns CDR1 MNHNS and CDR2 SASEGT. The CDR3 has 15 amino acids. J was trimmed by 5 bases and V by 7 bases; bases with no gene match: 14. CDR3 DNA sequence: TGTGCCAGCACCACTATGGCGGGAGACGCGAACGAGCAGTACTTC. Translated: CASTTMAGDANEQYF.

The chain combines TRBV6-1 with TRBJ1-3, with D hard to call. Germline V gives CDR1 MNHNS, CDR2 SASEGT. V was trimmed by 2 bases and J by 0 bases, leaving 8 bases between them. The CDR3 is made up of 15 amino acids. CDR3 amino acids: CASSERSGSGNTIYF. The CDR3 DNA reads TGTGCCAGCAGTGAACGGAGCGGCTCTGGAAACACCATATATTTT.

The V call is TRBV7-8, the J call TRBJ2-1; no definite D call. Germline V CDR1 and CDR2: SGHVS, FQNEAQ. This CDR3 is built from 12 residues. V lost 1 base and J 10 bases, leaving 8 bases between the germline ends. The CDR3 sequence is CASSLVDWEQFF. Written as DNA, the CDR3 is TGTGCCAGCAGCTTAGTCGATTGGGAGCAGTTCTTC.

Details on this clone: The junction does not match germline at one end; this may be a read error. V is TRBV6-1 and J is TRBJ1-2; TRBD1 aligns across 8 bases. Germline CDR1 is MNHNS and CDR2 is SASEGT. This CDR3 contains 14 residues. The CDR3 bases are TGTGCCAGCAGGGAAGGACAGGGCCATCCTGGCTACACCTTC. The encoded protein is CASREGQGHPGYTF.